This entry lists 29 T cell receptor beta chains sequenced from one sample in a study of cytomegalovirus exposure and HLA in healthy donors. Use of 60 Vbeta and 13 Jbeta primers characterized the PCR. Generated by immunoSEQ multiplex PCR, the TCRdb table keeps only in-frame clones and is missing some. Counted here are about 190,000 clones, over 70% occurring once; the ten biggest clones make up roughly 1.3%. The sample comprised PBMCs. The source is a man aged 25 to 45 in good health and CMV-seronegative.

The rearrangement uses TRBV5-1 and TRBJ2-1; 10 nucleotides agree with TRBD1. CDR3 length: 15 residues. Per germline, CDR1 SGHRS and CDR2 YFSETQ. V shed 5 bases, J shed 6 bases, and the junction held 8 bases outside the gene matches. For the CDR3, the DNA is TGCGCCAGCAGGGGGGGGACAGGGGTTGCCAATGAGCAGTTCTTC. The encoded protein is CASRGGTGVANEQFF.

V is TRBV11-2 and J is TRBJ2-7, with unresolved D. Germline V lookup: CDR1 SGHAT, CDR2 FQNNGV. CDR3 length: 15 amino acids. Trimming took off 0 bases at V and 3 bases at J, with 12 bases between the two ends. CDR3 bases: TGTGCCAGCAGCTTAGATTCCCTACCCTTCTACGAGCAGTACTTC. This sequence encodes CASSLDSLPFYEQYF.

The CDR3 loop reads CATNRASSYNEQFF. The CDR3 DNA reads TGTGCCACCAACAGGGCGAGCTCCTACAATGAGCAGTTCTTC. The chain combines TRBV28 with TRBJ2-1; D may be TRBD1 (6 bases). V was clipped by 10 bases and J by 0 bases, with 13 bases between them. The CDR3 runs to 14 residues. Germline loops: CDR1 MDHEN, CDR2 SYDVKM.

The chain joins TRBV2 to TRBJ1-2; the D gene is possibly TRBD1 (5 bases). V was trimmed by 8 bases and J by 2 bases, leaving 12 bases between them. The length of the CDR3 is 13 residues. Germline CDR1 and CDR2: SNHLY and FYNNEI. CDR3 sequence reads: CASSGGANYGYTF. The DNA for the CDR3 is TGTGCCAGCTCCGGGGGAGCCAACTATGGCTACACCTTC.

V usage is TRBV5-6 and J usage is TRBJ1-4, with D possibly being TRBD1 (5 bases). This CDR3 is built from 16 residues. Trimming took 2 bases from V and 0 from J, leaving 11 bases between them. Germline CDR1 reads SGHDT; CDR2 reads YYEEEE. The CDR3 DNA follows: TGTGCCAGCAGCTTAGGACAACTCGCAACTAATGAAAAACTGTTTTTT. Encoded protein: CASSLGQLATNEKLFF.

J is TRBJ2-5 and V is TRBV2; 9 nucleotides align to TRBD1. The CDR3 is 19 residues long. J was trimmed by 1 base and V by 1 base; bases with no gene match: 13. Germline V gene lookup returns CDR1 SNHLY and CDR2 FYNNEI. CDR3 loop: CASSEELQGANHPQETQYF. The CDR3 nucleotides are TGTGCCAGCAGTGAAGAACTACAGGGGGCGAATCACCCCCAAGAGACCCAGTACTTC.

The V gene is TRBV2, the J gene TRBJ2-7; 8 positions agree with TRBD1. Germline CDR1 SNHLY, CDR2 FYNNEI. The CDR3 is 14 residues long. The V gene end was trimmed by 6 bases and the J gene end by 0 bases; junction bases not matched to a gene: 4. The CDR3 sequence is CASRGTGGSYEQYF. The CDR3 region has the DNA TGTGCCAGCAGGGGTACAGGGGGCTCCTACGAGCAGTACTTC. The entire variable domain, with the rest obtained from reference TRBV2 and TRBJ2-7, is as follows: EPEVTQTPSHQVTQMGQEVILRCVPISNHLYFYWYRQILGQKVEFLVSFYNNEISEKSEIFDDQFSVERPDGSNFTLKIRSTKLEDSAMYFCASRGTGGSYEQYFGPGTRLTVT.

V usage is TRBV4-3 and J usage is TRBJ1-6; D is unresolved. V lost 4 bases and J lost 9, with 7 bases in between. Germline-derived CDR1 and CDR2 are LGHNA and YSLEER. CDR3 length: 12 amino acids. In DNA, the CDR3 is TGCGCCAGCAGCCGCGTTGGTTCACCCCTCCACTTT. Translated: CASSRVGSPLHF.

The chain couples TRBV7-9 to TRBJ2-1; D not resolved. Germline values: CDR1 SEHNR, CDR2 FQNEAQ (reference sequence). Trimming cost V 0 bases and J 5 bases, with 11 bases left between them. This CDR3 spans 15 amino acids. The CDR3 DNA reads as TGTGCCAGCAGCTTAGCAGGAGTTAGCAACAATGAGCAGTTCTTC. The encoded protein is CASSLAGVSNNEQFF.

The J gene is TRBJ2-5, the V gene TRBV7-9, with a tentative D call TRBD1 (6 bases). The CDR3 loop spans 14 amino acids. Germline V gives CDR1 SEHNR, CDR2 FQNEAQ (reference sequence). V was pared by 1 base and J by 2 bases, with 8 bases between. The CDR3 loop is CASSLVGQQETQYF. For the CDR3, the DNA is TGTGCCAGCAGCTTAGTTGGACAGCAAGAGACCCAGTACTTC.

The chain uses TRBV4-1 and TRBJ1-3; D not resolved. Trimming cost V 1 base and J 0 bases, with 7 bases left between them. Germline values: CDR1 MGHRA, CDR2 YSYEKL. This CDR3 has 15 amino acids. The CDR3 DNA reads TGCGCCAGCAGCCAAGTACAGAGCTCTGGAAACACCATATATTTT. As protein: CASSQVQSSGNTIYF.

The chain recombines TRBV27 with TRBJ1-2; no clear D gene. Germline loops: CDR1 MNHEY, CDR2 SMNVEV (reference sequence). Trimming removed 5 bases at V and 1 base at J, with 5 bases between. The CDR3 runs to 12 residues. The CDR3 loop is CASSGRNYGYTF. CDR3 in DNA: TGTGCCAGCAGTGGGCGTAACTATGGCTACACCTTC.

V usage is TRBV27 and J usage is TRBJ2-1; TRBD2 matches at 12 bases. V was clipped by 5 bases and J by 4 bases; unmatched bases: 15. Germline V gene sequence: CDR1 MNHEY, CDR2 SMNVEV (reference sequence). CDR3 size: 19 residues. The CDR3 here is CASSPRLAGDLISYNEQFF. Written as DNA, the CDR3 is TGTGCCAGCAGTCCAAGACTAGCGGGAGATCTTATCTCTTACAATGAGCAGTTCTTC.

The CDR3 sequence is CASSPTTGGGQPQHF. In nucleotides, the CDR3 is TGTGCCAGCTCACCCACGACAGGGGGCGGGCAGCCCCAGCATTTT. The chain carries TRBV18 and TRBJ1-5; 10 bases line up with TRBD1. The trim removed 3 bases at V and 7 bases at J, leaving 6 bases unmatched. CDR3 length: 15 residues. CDR1 is KGHSH, CDR2 LQKENI, per germline.

The V and J genes are TRBV21-1 and TRBJ2-1; the D call TRBD2 from the table was never checked on the DNA. TRBV21-1 is tagged as a pseudogene. There are 13 residues in the CDR3. The CDR3, as DNA: TGTGCCAGCAGCCCGATGACTCGCGTAGGGCAGTTCTTC. This gives the protein CASSPMTRVGQFF.

This clone was seen once. The gene calls are TRBV7-2 and TRBJ1-1, with D tentatively TRBD1 (6 bases). This CDR3 comprises 14 residues. Germline V gene sequence: CDR1 SGHTA, CDR2 FQGNSA. Trimming left V 5 bases short and J 2 bases short, with 12 bases between. CDR3 DNA sequence: TGTGCCAGCAGCGTAATGACAGGCAACACTGAAGCTTTCTTT. This encodes CASSVMTGNTEAFF.

J is TRBJ2-1 and V is TRBV5-6; possibly TRBD1 for D (6 bases). CDR1 and CDR2 (germline): SGHDT, YYEEEE. V was clipped by 2 bases and J by 6 bases, with 9 bases between them. There are 13 residues in the CDR3. The CDR3 reads CASSFQGPNEQFF. The CDR3 DNA follows: TGTGCCAGCAGCTTTCAGGGGCCCAATGAGCAGTTCTTC.

The chain employs TRBV6-1 and TRBJ2-7; 9 bases map to TRBD2. The CDR3 totals 12 residues. Losses at the gene ends were 7 bases for V and 5 bases for J; bases not matched to a gene: 3. Germline V gives CDR1 MNHNS, CDR2 SASEGT. CDR3 coding DNA: TGTGCCAGCATTAGCGGGAGCAACGAGCAGTACTTC. This gives the protein CASISGSNEQYF.

The chain links TRBV18 to TRBJ2-3, with TRBD1 identical over 8 bases. The V gene end was trimmed by 6 bases and the J gene end by 4 bases; junction bases not matched to a gene: 9. This CDR3 is 15 amino acids long. Germline CDR1 and CDR2: KGHSH and LQKENI. DNA for the CDR3: TGTGCCAGCTCCCAGTCCGGACAGGGCGCAGATACGCAGTATTTT. Residues: CASSQSGQGADTQYF.

This sequence joins TRBV14 and TRBJ2-2; 10 positions agree with TRBD2. Per the germline V gene, CDR1 is SGHDN and CDR2 is FVKESK. The CDR3 has 19 amino acids. The junction had 11 bases not matched to a gene; V was cut back by 3 bases and J by 1 base. The CDR3 DNA is TGTGCCAGCAGCCAGACGCCGACTAGCGGGCTACTGAACACCGGGGAGCTGTTTTTT. Amino acid sequence: CASSQTPTSGLLNTGELFF.

This clone was detected a few times. V is TRBV27 and J is TRBJ2-7, with 7 bases that match TRBD1. The CDR3 runs 13 residues. The trim removed 3 bases at V and 7 bases at J, leaving 6 bases unmatched. Germline V gene data show CDR1 as MNHEY and CDR2 as SMNVEV (reference sequence). The CDR3 coding sequence is TGTGCCAGCAGTTTTGAAAGGGGGCTGGAGCAGTACTTC. The encoded protein is CASSFERGLEQYF.

The chain uses TRBV7-9 and TRBJ2-5; possibly TRBD1 for D (5 bases). Trimming took 6 bases from V and 5 from J, leaving 10 bases between them. The CDR3 sequence is 12 residues long. Germline V lookup: CDR1 SEHNR, CDR2 FQNEAQ (reference sequence). The CDR3 nucleotides are TGTGCCAGCAGTCGACAGACGGAGACCCAGTACTTC. This translates into CASSRQTETQYF.

V usage is TRBV10-3 and J usage is TRBJ2-4; D may be TRBD1 (6 bases). The CDR3 runs to 14 residues. Between the trimmed V and J ends, which lost 3 bases and 5 bases, there was a span of 11 bases. CDR1 ENHRY and CDR2 SYGVKD come from the germline V gene. CDR3 protein: CAISEPGVENIQYF. CDR3 DNA: TGTGCCATCAGTGAACCAGGGGTTGAAAACATTCAGTACTTC.

J is TRBJ2-1 and V is TRBV7-8; 11 nucleotides match TRBD2. The CDR3 spans 16 residues. V lost 5 bases and J lost 5; bases outside the gene matches: 8. Germline V gene data show CDR1 as SGHVS and CDR2 as FQNEAQ. Written as DNA, the CDR3 is TGTGCCAGCAGCCCTTACGGGACTAGCGGCAACAATGAGCAGTTCTTC. This translates into CASSPYGTSGNNEQFF.

The chain carries TRBV6-1 and TRBJ2-1, with 9 positions matching TRBD2. With 8 bases clipped from V and 8 bases from J, the junction kept 13 bases outside the gene matches. Germline V gives CDR1 MNHNS, CDR2 SASEGT. The CDR3 loop spans 15 amino acids. For the CDR3, the DNA is TGTGCCAGCCGCGGGGGGGGTAGCGGCATGGATGAGCAGTTCTTC. The encoded protein is CASRGGGSGMDEQFF.

J is TRBJ2-7 and V is TRBV5-4; TRBD2 agrees at 8 bases. V lost 0 bases to trimming and J lost 3 bases; unmatched junction nucleotides: 8. CDR3 length: 16 residues. Germline V CDR1 and CDR2: SGHNT, YYREEE (reference sequence). CDR3 sequence: CASSLGGAGGNYEQYF. DNA of the CDR3: TGTGCCAGCAGCTTGGGGGGGGCGGGGGGCAACTACGAGCAGTACTTC.

The chain joins TRBV5-1 to TRBJ1-6; tentatively, D is TRBD1 (6 bases). The germline V and J ends were trimmed by 0 bases and 10 bases, with 14 bases remaining between them. This CDR3 has 15 amino acids. The V gene's germline CDR1 is SGHRS and CDR2 YFSETQ. Written as DNA, the CDR3 is TGCGCCAGCAGCTTGGCAGGGACACAGAACTCACCCCTCCACTTT. It encodes CASSLAGTQNSPLHF.

The chain uses TRBV6-5 and TRBJ1-5; TRBD1 is a possible D gene (5 bases). Trimming took 2 bases from V and 3 from J, leaving 8 bases between them. The CDR3 runs 14 residues. Germline assignment: CDR1 MNHEY and CDR2 SVGAGI. The chain's CDR3 is CASSYGQSNQPQHF. In DNA form, the CDR3 reads TGTGCCAGCAGTTACGGACAATCCAATCAGCCCCAGCATTTT.

This chain uses TRBV6-5 with TRBJ2-5; a possible D gene is TRBD1 (6 bases). The J call may be mistaken, given a closer DNA end match to TRBJ2-7. The length of the CDR3 is 14 residues. Germline V gene data show CDR1 as MNHEY and CDR2 as SVGAGI. The CDR3 DNA reads TGTGCCAGCAGTTTACAGGGAAGGGCCTACGAGCAGTACTTC. Protein: CASSLQGRAYEQYF.